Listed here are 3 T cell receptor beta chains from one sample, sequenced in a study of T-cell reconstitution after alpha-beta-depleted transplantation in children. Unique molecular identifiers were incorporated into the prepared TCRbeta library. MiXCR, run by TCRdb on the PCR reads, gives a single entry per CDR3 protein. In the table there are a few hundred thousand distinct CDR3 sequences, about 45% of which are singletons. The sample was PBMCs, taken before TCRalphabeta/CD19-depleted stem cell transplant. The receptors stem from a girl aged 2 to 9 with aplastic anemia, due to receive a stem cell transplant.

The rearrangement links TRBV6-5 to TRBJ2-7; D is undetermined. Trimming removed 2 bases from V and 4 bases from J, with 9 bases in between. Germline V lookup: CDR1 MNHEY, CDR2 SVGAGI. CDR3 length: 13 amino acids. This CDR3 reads CASSYVFGYEQYF. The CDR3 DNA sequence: TGTGCCAGCAGTTACGTTTTCGGGTACGAGCAGTACTTC.

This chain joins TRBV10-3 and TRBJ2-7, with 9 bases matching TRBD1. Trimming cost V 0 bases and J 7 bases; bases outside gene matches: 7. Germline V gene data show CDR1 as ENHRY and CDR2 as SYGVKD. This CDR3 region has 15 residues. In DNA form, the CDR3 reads TGTGCCATCAGTGAGTCTGCGGACAGGGGTGAGGAGCAGTACTTC. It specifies CAISESADRGEEQYF.

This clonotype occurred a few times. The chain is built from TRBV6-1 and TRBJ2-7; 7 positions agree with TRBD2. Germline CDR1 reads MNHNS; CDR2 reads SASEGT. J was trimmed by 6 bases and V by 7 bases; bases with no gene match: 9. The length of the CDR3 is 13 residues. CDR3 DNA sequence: TGTGCCAGCACCGCTAGCGGCCGAAGCGAGCAGTACTTC. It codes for CASTASGRSEQYF.